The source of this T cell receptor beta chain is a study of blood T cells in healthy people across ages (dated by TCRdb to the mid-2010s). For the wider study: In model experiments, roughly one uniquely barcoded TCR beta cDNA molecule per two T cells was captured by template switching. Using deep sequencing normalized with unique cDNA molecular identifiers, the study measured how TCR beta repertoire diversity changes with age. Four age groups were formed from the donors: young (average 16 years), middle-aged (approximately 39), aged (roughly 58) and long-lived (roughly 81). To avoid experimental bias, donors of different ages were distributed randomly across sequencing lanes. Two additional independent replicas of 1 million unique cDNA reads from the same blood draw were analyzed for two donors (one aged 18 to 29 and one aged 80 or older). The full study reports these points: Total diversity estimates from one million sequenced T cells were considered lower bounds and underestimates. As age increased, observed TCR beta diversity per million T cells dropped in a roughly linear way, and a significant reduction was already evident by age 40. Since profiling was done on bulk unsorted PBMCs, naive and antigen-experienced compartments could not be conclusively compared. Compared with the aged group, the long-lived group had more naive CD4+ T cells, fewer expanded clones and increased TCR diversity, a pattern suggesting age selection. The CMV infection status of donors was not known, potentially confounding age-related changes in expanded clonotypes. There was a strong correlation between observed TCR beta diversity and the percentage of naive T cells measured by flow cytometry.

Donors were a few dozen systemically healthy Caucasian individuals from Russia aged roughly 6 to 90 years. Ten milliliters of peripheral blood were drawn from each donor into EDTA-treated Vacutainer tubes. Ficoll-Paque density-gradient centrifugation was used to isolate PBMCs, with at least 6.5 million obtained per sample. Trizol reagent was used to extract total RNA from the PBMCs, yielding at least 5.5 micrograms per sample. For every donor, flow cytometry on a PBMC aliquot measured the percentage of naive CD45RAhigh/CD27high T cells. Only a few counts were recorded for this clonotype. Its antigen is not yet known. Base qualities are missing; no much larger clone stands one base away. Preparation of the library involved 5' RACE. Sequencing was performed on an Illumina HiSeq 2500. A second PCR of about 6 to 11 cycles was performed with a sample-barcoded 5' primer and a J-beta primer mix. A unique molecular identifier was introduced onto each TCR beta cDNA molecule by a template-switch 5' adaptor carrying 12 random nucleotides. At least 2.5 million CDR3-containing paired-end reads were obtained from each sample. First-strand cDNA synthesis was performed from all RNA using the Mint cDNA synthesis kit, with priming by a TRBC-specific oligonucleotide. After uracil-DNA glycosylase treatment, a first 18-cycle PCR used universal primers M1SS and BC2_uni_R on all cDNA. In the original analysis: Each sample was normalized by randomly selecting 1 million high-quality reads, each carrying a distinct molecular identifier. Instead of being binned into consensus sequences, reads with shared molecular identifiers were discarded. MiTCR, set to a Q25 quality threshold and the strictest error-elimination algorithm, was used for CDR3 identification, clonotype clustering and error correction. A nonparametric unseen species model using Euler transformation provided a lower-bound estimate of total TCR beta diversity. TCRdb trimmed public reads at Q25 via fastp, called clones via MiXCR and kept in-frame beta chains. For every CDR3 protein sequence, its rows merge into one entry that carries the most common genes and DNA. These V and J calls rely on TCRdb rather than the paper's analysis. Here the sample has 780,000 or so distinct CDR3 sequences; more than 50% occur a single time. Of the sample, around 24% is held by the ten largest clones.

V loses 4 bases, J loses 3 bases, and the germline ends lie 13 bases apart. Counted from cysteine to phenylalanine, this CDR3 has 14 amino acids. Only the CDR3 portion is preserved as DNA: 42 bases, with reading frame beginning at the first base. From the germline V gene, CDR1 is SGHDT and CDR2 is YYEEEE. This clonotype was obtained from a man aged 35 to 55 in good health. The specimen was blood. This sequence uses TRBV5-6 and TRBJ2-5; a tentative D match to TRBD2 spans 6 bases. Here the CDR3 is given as CASSPPSGEETQYF. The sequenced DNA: TGTGCCAGCAGCCCCCCGTCGGGGGAAGAGACCCAGTACTTC.